This T cell receptor (beta chain) was recorded in a study of T cells in Graves' hyperthyroidism and ophthalmopathy. Study background: Initial diagnosis, before any treatment, was when peripheral blood was collected. Study-wide results and limits: Most thyroid clonotypes expanded above 0.001 were also detected in blood.

With 5 bases removed from V and 6 bases from J, the gap between germline ends came to 10 bases. Germline loops: CDR1 MNHEY, CDR2 SMNVEV (reference sequence). This CDR3 is 13 amino acids long. The TCR beta CDR3 regions underwent amplification using RNA transcripts as the source. The TCR CDR3 was amplified in a first-round RT-PCR using the HTBI primer set. TCRdb called the multiplex PCR reads again in MiXCR, with one record for every CDR3 protein. Of around 620,000 distinct CDR3 sequences listed, around 15% were seen once; the top ten hold around 4%. Lactation, pregnancy, other autoimmune disease or uncontrolled infection excluded patients. On this clonotype: Its antigen is not identified.

The chain links TRBV27 to TRBJ1-4, with a weak D call TRBD1 (5 bases). The sequenced sample consisted of blood. This TCR came from a woman in her twenties or thirties with Graves' hyperthyroidism. CDR3 loop: CASSPRQYEKLFF. Here the CDR3 DNA reads TGTGCCAGCAGTCCTAGACAGTATGAAAAACTGTTTTTT. Using reference TRBV27 and TRBJ1-4 for the parts outside the CDR3, the full variable domain is EAQVTQNPRYLITVTGKKLTVTCSQNMNHEYMSWYRQDPGLGLRQIYYSMNVEVTDKGDVPEGYKVSRKEKRNFPLILESPSPNQTSLYFCASSPRQYEKLFFGSGTQLSVL.